The 4 T cell receptor beta chains given below trace back to one sample, sequenced in a study of identical twins. One entry per CDR3 protein, called by TCRdb with MiXCR from the 5' RACE reads. The sample contains roughly 700,000 distinct CDR3 sequences, 8.5% to 9% of which appear only once. This same sample was also taken into another study, of yellow fever vaccine responses in identical twins.

Material for sequencing was PBMCs. The origin of the receptors is a woman aged 18-29 years in good health.

The chain carries TRBV9 and TRBJ2-5; 11 bases fit TRBD1. The ends lost 4 bases at V and 5 bases at J; junction bases unmatched: 10. Germline-derived CDR1 and CDR2 are SGDLS and YYNGEE. The CDR3 has 16 amino acids. The DNA of the CDR3 is TGTGCCAGCAGCTTGAGACCGGGACAGGGGGTCGAGACCCAGTACTTC. Translation: CASSLRPGQGVETQYF.

The rearrangement links TRBV7-2 to TRBJ2-3; TRBD2 matches at 12 bases. The CDR3 contains 16 residues. Germline values: CDR1 SGHTA, CDR2 FQGNSA. The V and J ends lost 4 bases and 4 bases, in that order; junction bases with no gene match: 6. CDR3 in amino acids: CASSSLAGGSADTQYF. The CDR3 DNA follows: TGTGCCAGCAGCTCTCTAGCGGGGGGGTCCGCAGATACGCAGTATTTT.

This clonotype was seen more than once but under ten times. This chain links TRBV3-1 with TRBJ1-1; 9 bases are a match to TRBD1. The V and J ends lost 3 bases and 5 bases, in that order; junction bases with no gene match: 10. Per the germline V gene, CDR1 is LGHDT and CDR2 is YNNKEL (reference sequence). The CDR3 runs 16 residues. CDR3 amino acids: CASSHTPGQGSTEAFF. CDR3 DNA sequence: TGTGCCAGCAGCCATACGCCCGGACAGGGGTCAACTGAAGCTTTCTTT.

In this sample, this clonotype turned up many times. This chain connects TRBV7-2 to TRBJ2-1; D not resolved. The length of the CDR3 is 14 residues. Trimming cost V 2 bases and J 2 bases, with 7 bases left between them. Germline CDR1 reads SGHTA; CDR2 reads FQGNSA. CDR3: CASSLSQTYNEQFF. The DNA for the CDR3 is TGTGCCAGCAGCTTATCACAGACCTACAATGAGCAGTTCTTC.